Sequencing of this T cell receptor (beta chain) was carried out in a study of T cells in Graves' hyperthyroidism and ophthalmopathy. General observations from the study: Model output signaled ophthalmopathy a median approximately 6.2 months ahead of onset. Patients with ophthalmopathy were separated from those with stable hyperthyroidism by a 13 V-J model.

In this sample, this clonotype turned up many times. Its antigen is still unknown. CDR1 SNHLY and CDR2 FYNNEI come from the germline V gene. CDR3 length: 18 amino acids. Trimming removed 3 bases from V and 0 bases from J; junction bases left unmatched: 8. Criteria for exclusion of patients were uncontrolled infection, other autoimmune disease, pregnancy or lactation. Amplification yielded TCR beta CDR3 regions, with RNA transcripts as the source. An initial round of RT-PCR targeting the TCR CDR3 relied on the HTBI primer set. TCRdb processed the multiplex PCR reads anew with MiXCR; each CDR3 protein has one entry. The sample has 400,000 to 600,000 distinct CDR3 sequences, 20% to 25% seen once.

This receptor was identified in a man in his late teens or twenties with Graves' hyperthyroidism. The rearrangement joins TRBV2 to TRBJ1-3; TRBD1 agrees at 10 bases. The specimen sequenced was blood. The CDR3 is CASSERGTGADSGNTIYF. The CDR3 coding sequence is TGTGCCAGCAGTGAGAGGGGGACAGGGGCTGACTCTGGAAACACCATATATTTT.